Included here is one TCR beta chain sequence, with context. The trim removed 1 base at V and 7 bases at J, leaving 1 base unmatched. Germline CDR1 reads SEHNR; CDR2 reads FQNEAQ (reference sequence). The CDR3 runs to 13 residues. Clinical history reported by participants formed the basis on which cohorts were assigned. These data originate in a study of blood T cell repertoires in COVID-19. Profiled with immunoSEQ multiplex PCR; TCRdb holds only in-frame clones, not every one. The data contain a few hundred thousand clones, about 90% of them singletons. The clonotype was recovered from a woman in her twenties or thirties who had recovered from COVID-19. The sequenced material came from PBMCs or T cells enriched from blood (not recorded which). V usage is TRBV7-9 and J usage is TRBJ2-1, with TRBD2 matching over 7 bases. CDR3 sequence: CASSLGGGNEQFF. The CDR3 DNA reads as TGTGCCAGCAGCTTAGGGGGAGGGAATGAGCAGTTCTTC.